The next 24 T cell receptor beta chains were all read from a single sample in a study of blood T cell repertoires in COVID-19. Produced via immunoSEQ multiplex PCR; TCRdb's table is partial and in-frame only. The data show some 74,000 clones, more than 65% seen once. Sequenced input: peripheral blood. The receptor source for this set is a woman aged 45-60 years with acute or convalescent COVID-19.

The CDR3 loop is CASSLYRGRDTGELFF. The CDR3 nucleotides read TGTGCCAGCAGCCTCTACAGGGGGCGCGATACCGGGGAGCTGTTTTTT. The chain combines TRBV3-1 (or the pseudogene TRBV3-2) with TRBJ2-2; 9 nucleotides align to TRBD1. V lost 4 bases, J lost 5 bases, and 8 bases stayed unmatched. The germline V gene has CDR1 LGHDT and CDR2 YNNKEL (reference sequence). This CDR3 has 16 amino acids.

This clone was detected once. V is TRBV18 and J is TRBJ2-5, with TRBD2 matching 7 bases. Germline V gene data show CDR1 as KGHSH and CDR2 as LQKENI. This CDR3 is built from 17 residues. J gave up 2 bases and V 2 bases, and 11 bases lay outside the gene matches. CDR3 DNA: TGTGCCAGCTCACCAGTACAAGCGGGGCTAAAACAAGAGACCCAGTACTTC. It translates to CASSPVQAGLKQETQYF.

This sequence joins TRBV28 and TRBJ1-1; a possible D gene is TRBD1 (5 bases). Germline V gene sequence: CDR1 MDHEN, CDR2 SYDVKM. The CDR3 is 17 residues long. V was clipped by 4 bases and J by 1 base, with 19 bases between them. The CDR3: CASSSTGLGSGNTEAFF. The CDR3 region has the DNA TGTGCCAGCAGTTCCACAGGCCTCGGGAGCGGGAACACTGAAGCTTTCTTT.

This CDR3 reads CASSFDAWGLNTEAFF. The DNA for the CDR3 is TGTGCCAGCAGCTTTGACGCGTGGGGGCTGAACACTGAAGCTTTCTTT. The rearrangement uses TRBV12-1 and TRBJ1-1; the table's TRBD1 call for D was not verified on the DNA. TRBV12-1 is a pseudogene locus. This CDR3 is 16 amino acids long.

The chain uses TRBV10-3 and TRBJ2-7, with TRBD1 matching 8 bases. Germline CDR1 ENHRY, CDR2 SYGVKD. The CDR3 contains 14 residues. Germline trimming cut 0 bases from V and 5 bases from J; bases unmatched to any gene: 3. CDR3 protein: CAISESAQGDEQYF. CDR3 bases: TGTGCCATCAGTGAGTCGGCACAGGGGGACGAGCAGTACTTC.

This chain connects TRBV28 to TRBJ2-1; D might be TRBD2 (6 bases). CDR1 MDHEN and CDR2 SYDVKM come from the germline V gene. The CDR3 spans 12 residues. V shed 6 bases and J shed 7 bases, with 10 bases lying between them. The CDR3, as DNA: TGTGCCAGCAGCGGGAGATTTAATGAGCAGTTCTTC. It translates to CASSGRFNEQFF.

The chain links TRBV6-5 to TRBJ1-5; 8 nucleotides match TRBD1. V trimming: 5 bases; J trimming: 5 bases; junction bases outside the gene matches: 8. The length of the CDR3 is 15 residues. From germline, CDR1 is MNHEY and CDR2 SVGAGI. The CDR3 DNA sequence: TGTGCCAGCAGTCCCGGACAGGGTCTTCATCAGCCCCAGCATTTT. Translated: CASSPGQGLHQPQHF.

The CDR3 protein is CASSLGGGAYNEQFF. The DNA of the CDR3 is TGTGCCAGCAGCTTGGGAGGGGGGGCCTACAATGAGCAGTTCTTC. The chain has TRBV5-4 and TRBJ2-1; weak D call: TRBD2 (7 bases). The CDR3 covers 15 residues. Trimming took 0 bases from V and 2 from J, leaving 9 bases between them. The germline V gene has CDR1 SGHNT and CDR2 YYREEE (reference sequence).

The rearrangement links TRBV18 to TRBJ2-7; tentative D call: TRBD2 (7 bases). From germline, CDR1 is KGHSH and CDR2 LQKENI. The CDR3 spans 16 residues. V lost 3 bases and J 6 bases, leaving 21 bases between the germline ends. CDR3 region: CASSPRGGGSVGEQYF. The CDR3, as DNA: TGTGCCAGCTCACCCCGGGGAGGGGGGAGTGTTGGCGAGCAGTACTTC.

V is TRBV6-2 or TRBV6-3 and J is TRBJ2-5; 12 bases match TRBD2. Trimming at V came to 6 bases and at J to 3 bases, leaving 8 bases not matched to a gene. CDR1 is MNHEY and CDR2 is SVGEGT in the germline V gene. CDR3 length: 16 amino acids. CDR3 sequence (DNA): TGTGCCAGCAGCCGTGGACTAGCGGGAAGTAAAGAGACCCAGTACTTC. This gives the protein CASSRGLAGSKETQYF.

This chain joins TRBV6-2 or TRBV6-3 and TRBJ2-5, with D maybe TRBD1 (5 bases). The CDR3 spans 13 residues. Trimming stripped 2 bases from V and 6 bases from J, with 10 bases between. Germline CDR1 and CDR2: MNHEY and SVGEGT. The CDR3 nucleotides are TGTGCCAGCAGTTACGACAGCCCAAAGACCCAGTACTTC. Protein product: CASSYDSPKTQYF.

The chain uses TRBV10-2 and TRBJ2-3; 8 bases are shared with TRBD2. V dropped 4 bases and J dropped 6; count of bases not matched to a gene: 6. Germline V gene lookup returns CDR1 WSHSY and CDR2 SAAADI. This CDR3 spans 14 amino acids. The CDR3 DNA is TGCGCCAGCAGTGTAGCGGGGAGCCCGGATACGCAGTATTTT. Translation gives CASSVAGSPDTQYF.

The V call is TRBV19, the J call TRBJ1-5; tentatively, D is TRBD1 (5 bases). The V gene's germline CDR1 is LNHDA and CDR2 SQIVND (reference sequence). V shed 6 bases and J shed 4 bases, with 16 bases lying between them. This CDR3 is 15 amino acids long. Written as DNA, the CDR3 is TGTGCCAGTAGAGGTGGGCGGGGGATGAATCAGCCCCAGCATTTT. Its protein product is CASRGGRGMNQPQHF.

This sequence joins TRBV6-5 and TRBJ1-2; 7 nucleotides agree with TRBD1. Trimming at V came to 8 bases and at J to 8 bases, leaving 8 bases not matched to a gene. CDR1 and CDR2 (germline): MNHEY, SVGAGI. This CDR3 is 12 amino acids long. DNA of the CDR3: TGTGCCAGCGACGACAGGGTCCAGGGCTACACCTTC. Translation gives CASDDRVQGYTF.

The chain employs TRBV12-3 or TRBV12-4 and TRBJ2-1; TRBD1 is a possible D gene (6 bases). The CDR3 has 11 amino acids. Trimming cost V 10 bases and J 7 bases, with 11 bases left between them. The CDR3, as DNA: TGTGCCAACTCTAGGGGGAATGAGCAGTTCTTC. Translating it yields CANSRGNEQFF.

CDR3: CASRRGQETNIQYF. CDR3 DNA sequence: TGTGCCAGCAGACGGGGACAGGAGACAAACATTCAGTACTTC. The chain has TRBV6-6 and TRBJ2-4; 8 bases fit TRBD1. The CDR3 is 14 residues long. The germline V gene encodes CDR1 MNHNY and CDR2 SVGAGI (reference sequence). V was pared by 6 bases and J by 6 bases, with 7 bases of the junction left unmatched.

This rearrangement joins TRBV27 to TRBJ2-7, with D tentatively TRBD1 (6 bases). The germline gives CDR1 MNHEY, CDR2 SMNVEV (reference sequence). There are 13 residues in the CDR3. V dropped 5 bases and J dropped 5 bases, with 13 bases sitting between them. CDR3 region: CASSRLQGDEQYF. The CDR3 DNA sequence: TGTGCCAGCAGTCGATTACAGGGCGACGAGCAGTACTTC.

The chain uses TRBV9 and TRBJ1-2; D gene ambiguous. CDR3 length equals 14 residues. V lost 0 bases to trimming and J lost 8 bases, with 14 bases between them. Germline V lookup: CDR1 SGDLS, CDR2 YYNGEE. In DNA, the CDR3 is TGTGCCAGCAGCGTAGGGGCCGTTGCTGTCGGCTACACCTTC. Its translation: CASSVGAVAVGYTF.

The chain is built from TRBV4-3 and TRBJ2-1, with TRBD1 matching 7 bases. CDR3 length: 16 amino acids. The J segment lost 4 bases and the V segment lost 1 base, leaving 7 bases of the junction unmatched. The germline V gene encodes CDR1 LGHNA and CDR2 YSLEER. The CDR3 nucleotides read TGCGCCAGCAGCCAAGTCTCGGACAGGATTTACAATGAGCAGTTCTTC. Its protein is CASSQVSDRIYNEQFF.

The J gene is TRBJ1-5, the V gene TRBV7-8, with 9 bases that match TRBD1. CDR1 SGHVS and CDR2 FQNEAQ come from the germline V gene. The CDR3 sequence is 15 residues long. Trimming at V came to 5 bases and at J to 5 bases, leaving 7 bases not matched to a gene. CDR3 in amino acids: CASSRWTGEDQPQHF. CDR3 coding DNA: TGTGCCAGCAGCCGCTGGACAGGGGAGGATCAGCCCCAGCATTTT.

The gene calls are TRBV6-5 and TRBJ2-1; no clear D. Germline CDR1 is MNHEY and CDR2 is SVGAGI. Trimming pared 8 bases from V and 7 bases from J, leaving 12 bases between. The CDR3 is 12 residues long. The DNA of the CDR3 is TGTGCCAGCCAATTGAACGGGAATGAGCAGTTCTTC. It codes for CASQLNGNEQFF.

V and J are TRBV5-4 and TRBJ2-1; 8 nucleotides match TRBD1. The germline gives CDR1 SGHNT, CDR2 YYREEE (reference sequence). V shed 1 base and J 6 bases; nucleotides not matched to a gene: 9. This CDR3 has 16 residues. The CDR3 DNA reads TGTGCCAGCAGCTTGAAAACAGGGACAGGAGGCAATGAGCAGTTCTTC. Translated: CASSLKTGTGGNEQFF. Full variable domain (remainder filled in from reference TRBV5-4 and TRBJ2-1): ETGVTQSPTHLIKTRGQQVTLRCSSQSGHNTVSWYQQALGQGPQFIFQYYREEENGRGNFPPRFSGLQFPNYSSELNVNALELDDSALYLCASSLKTGTGGNEQFFGPGTRLTVL.

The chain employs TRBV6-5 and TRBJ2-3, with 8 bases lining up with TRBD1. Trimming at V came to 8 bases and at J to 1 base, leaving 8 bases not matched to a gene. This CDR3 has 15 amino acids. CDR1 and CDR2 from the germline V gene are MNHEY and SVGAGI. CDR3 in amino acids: CASARGPLGTDTQYF. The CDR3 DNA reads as TGTGCCAGCGCCAGGGGGCCGCTCGGCACAGATACGCAGTATTTT.

In DNA form, the CDR3 reads TGTGCCAGTAGTATCAGGGCCCAGGGATGGCGGTCGGACACTGAAGCTTTCTTT. Translated: CASSIRAQGWRSDTEAFF. The genes are TRBV19 and TRBJ1-1; TRBD1 might be the D (5 bases). Per the germline V gene, CDR1 is LNHDA and CDR2 is SQIVND (reference sequence). The CDR3 extends over 18 amino acids. V lost 3 bases, J lost 3 bases, and 23 bases lay in between.